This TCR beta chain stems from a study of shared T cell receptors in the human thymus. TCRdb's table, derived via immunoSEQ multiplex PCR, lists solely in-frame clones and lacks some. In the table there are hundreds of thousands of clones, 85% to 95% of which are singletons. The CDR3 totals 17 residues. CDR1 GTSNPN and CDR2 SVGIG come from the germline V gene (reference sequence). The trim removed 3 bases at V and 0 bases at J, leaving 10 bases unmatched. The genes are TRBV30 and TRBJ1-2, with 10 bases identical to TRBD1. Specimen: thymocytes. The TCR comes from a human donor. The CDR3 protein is CAWRPGTGELTNYGYTF. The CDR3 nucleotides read TGTGCCTGGAGACCAGGGACAGGGGAGTTGACTAACTATGGCTACACCTTC.